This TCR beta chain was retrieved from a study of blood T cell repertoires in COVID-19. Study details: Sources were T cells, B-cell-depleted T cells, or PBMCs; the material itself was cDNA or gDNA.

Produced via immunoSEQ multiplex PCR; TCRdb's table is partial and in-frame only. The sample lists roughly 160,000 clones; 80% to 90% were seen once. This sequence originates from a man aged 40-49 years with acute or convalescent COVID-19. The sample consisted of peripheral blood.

The CDR3: CASSYGTGFTYEQYF. Written as DNA, the CDR3 is TGTGCCAGCAGTTACGGGACAGGGTTTACCTACGAGCAGTACTTC. The chain carries TRBV6-5 and TRBJ2-7, with 9 bases matching TRBD1. This CDR3 contains 15 residues. With V trimmed by 2 bases and J by 2 bases, 4 bases remained unmatched. Germline V gene lookup returns CDR1 MNHEY and CDR2 SVGAGI.